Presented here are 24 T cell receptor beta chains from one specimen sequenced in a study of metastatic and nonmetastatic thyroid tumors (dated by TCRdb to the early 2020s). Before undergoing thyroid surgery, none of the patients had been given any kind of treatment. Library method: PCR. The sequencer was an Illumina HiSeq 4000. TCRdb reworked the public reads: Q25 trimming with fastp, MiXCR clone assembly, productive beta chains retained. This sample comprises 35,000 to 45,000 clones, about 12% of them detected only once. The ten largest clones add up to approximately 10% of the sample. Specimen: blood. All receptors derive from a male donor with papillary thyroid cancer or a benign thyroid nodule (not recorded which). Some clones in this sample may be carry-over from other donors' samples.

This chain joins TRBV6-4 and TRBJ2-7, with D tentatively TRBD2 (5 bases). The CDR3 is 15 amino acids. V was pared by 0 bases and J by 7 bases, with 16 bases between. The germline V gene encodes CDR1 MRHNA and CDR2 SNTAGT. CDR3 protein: CASSDSAVSYNEQYF. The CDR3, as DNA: TGTGCCAGCAGTGACTCAGCGGTCTCCTACAATGAGCAGTACTTC.

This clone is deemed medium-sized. CDR3 DNA sequence: TGTGCCAGCAGTGGGAATGGAAACACCATATATTTT. Encoded protein: CASSGNGNTIYF. The gene calls are TRBV6-2 or TRBV6-3 and TRBJ1-3; the D is unclear. CDR1 is MNHEY and CDR2 is SVGEGT in the germline V gene. This CDR3 comprises 12 residues. V dropped 5 bases and J dropped 3 bases, with 5 bases sitting between them.

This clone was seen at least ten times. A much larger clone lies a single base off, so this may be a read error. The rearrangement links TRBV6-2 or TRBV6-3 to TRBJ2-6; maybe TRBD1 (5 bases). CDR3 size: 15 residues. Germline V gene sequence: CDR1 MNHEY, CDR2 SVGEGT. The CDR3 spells CASGTVGAGANALTF. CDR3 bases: TGTGCCAGCGGCACTGTAGGTGCTGGGGCCAACGCCCTGACTTTC.

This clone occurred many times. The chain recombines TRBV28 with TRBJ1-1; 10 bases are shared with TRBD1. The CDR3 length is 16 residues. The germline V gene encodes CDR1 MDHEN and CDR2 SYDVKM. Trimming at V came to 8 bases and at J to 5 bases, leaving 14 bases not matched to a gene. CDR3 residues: CASESGTGAPGTEAFF. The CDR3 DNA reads TGTGCCAGCGAATCCGGGACAGGGGCTCCGGGGACTGAAGCTTTCTTT.

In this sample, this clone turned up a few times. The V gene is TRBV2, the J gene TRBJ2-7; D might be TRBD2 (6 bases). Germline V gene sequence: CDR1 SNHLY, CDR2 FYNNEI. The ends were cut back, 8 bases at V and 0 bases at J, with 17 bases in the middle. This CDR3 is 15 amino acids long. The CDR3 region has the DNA TGTGCCAGCGGGACTTCCCGAGGGGTCTCCTACGAGCAGTACTTC. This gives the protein CASGTSRGVSYEQYF.

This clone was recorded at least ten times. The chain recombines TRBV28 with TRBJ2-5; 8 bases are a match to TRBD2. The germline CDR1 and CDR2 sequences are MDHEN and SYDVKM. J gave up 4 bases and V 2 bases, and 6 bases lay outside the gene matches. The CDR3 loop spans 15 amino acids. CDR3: CASSLAGGRGETQYF. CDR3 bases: TGTGCCAGCAGTTTAGCGGGAGGCAGGGGAGAGACCCAGTACTTC.

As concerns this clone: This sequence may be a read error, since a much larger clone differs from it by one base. CDR3 DNA sequence: TGTGCCAGCAGTTCGAACTCTGGAAGGGGCAGGCCCTTCAGAACTAATGAAAAACTGTTTTTT. Its translation is CASSSNSGRGRPFRTNEKLFF. The chain joins TRBV27 to TRBJ1-4; a possible D gene is TRBD1 (5 bases). This CDR3 region has 21 residues. Germline V gene lookup returns CDR1 MNHEY and CDR2 SMNVEV (reference sequence). With 4 bases removed from V and 1 base from J, the gap between germline ends came to 28 bases.

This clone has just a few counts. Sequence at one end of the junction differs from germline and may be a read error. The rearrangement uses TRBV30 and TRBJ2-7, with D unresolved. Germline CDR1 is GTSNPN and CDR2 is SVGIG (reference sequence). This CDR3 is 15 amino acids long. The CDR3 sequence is CAWSDPDTLVYERYF. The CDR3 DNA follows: TGTGCCTGGAGTGACCCCGACACCCTAGTCTACGAGCGGTACTTC.

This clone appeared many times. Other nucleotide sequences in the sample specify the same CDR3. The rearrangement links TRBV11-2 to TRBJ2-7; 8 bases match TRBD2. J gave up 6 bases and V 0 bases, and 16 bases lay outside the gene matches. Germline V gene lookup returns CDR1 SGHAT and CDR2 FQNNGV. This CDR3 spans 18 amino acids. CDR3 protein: CASSLELGRTAGGAEQYF. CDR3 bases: TGTGCCAGCAGCTTAGAGTTGGGTAGGACGGCGGGAGGAGCCGAGCAGTACTTC.

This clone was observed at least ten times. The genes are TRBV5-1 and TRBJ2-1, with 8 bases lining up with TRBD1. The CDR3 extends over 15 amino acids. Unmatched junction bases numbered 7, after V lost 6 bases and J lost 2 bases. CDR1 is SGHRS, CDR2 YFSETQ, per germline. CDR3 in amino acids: CASTQTGDAYNEQFF. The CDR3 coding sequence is TGCGCCAGCACCCAGACAGGGGATGCCTACAATGAGCAGTTCTTC.

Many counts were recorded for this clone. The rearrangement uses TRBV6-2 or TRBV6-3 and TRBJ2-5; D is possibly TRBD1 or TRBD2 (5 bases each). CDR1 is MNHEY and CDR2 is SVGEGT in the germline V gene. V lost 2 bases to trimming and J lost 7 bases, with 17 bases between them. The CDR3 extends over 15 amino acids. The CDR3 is CASSYLGVLQGTQYF. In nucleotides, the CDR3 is TGTGCCAGCAGTTACCTGGGGGTATTGCAGGGGACCCAGTACTTC.

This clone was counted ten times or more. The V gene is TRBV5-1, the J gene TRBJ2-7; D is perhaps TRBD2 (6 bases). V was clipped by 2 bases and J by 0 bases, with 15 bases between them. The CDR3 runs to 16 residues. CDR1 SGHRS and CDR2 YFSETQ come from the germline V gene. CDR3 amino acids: CASSFAGRTVSYEQYF. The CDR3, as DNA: TGCGCCAGCAGCTTTGCGGGGAGGACCGTCTCCTACGAGCAGTACTTC.

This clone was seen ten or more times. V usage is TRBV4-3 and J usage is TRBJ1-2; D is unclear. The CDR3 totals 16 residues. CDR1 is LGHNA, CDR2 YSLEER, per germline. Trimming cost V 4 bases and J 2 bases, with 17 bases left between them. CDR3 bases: TGCGCCAGCAGCCCTGCGAAGACCGCAGCAAACTATGGCTACACCTTC. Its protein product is CASSPAKTAANYGYTF.

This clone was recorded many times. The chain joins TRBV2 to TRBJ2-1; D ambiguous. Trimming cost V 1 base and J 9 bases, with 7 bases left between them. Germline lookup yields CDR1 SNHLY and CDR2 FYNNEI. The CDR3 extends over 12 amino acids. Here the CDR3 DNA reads TGTGCCAGCAGTGAAGAACTGAGTGAGCAGTTCTTC. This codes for CASSEELSEQFF.

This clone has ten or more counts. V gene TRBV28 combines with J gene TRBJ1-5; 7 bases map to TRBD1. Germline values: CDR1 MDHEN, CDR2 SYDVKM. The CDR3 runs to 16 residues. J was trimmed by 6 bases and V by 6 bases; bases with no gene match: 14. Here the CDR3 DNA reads TGTGCCAGCAGCCCTTTCGACAGGGTTCTCTTTCAGCCCCAGCATTTT. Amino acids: CASSPFDRVLFQPQHF.

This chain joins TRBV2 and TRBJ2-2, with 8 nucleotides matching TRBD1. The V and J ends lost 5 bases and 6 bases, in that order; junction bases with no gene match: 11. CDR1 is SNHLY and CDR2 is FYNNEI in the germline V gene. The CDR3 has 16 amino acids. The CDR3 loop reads CASSIRLFRGPGELFF. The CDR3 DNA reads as TGTGCCAGCAGTATACGGCTATTCAGGGGGCCCGGGGAGCTGTTTTTT.

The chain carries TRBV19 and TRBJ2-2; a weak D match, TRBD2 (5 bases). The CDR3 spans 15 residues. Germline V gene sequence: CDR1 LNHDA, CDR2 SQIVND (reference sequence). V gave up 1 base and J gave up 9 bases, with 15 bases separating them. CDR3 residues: CASSIAGSGSWELFF. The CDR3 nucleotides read TGTGCCAGTAGTATAGCGGGATCGGGCTCCTGGGAGCTGTTTTTT.

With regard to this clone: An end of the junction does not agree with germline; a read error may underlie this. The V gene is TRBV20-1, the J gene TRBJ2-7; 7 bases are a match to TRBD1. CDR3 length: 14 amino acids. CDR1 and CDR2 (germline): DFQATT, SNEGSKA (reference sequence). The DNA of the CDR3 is TGCAGTGCTAGAGAAGAGACAGGGCCCTACGATCAGTACTTC. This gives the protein CSAREETGPYDQYF.

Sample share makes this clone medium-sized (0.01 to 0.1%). For the CDR3, the DNA is TGTGCCAGCAGTGAACTAGCGGGTTCCTACGAGCAGTACTTC. As protein: CASSELAGSYEQYF. The genes are TRBV6-4 and TRBJ2-7, with 9 bases fitting TRBD2. This CDR3 has 14 amino acids. V was clipped by 3 bases and J by 1 base; unmatched bases: 1. Per germline, CDR1 MRHNA and CDR2 SNTAGT.

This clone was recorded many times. CDR3 coding DNA: TGTGCCAGCAAGTACAGAAATAGCAATCAGCCCCAGCATTTT. Encoded protein: CASKYRNSNQPQHF. V is TRBV2 and J is TRBJ1-5; unclear D gene. The length of the CDR3 is 14 residues. Germline CDR1 reads SNHLY; CDR2 reads FYNNEI. V dropped 7 bases and J dropped 0 bases, with 10 bases sitting between them.

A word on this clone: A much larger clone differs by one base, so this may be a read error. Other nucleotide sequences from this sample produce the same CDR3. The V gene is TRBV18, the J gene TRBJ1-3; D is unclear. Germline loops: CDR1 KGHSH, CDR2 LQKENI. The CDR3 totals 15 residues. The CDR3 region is CASSPPQRSGNTIYF. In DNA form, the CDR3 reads TGTGCCAGCTCGCCACCCCAACGTTCTGGAAACACCATATATTTT.

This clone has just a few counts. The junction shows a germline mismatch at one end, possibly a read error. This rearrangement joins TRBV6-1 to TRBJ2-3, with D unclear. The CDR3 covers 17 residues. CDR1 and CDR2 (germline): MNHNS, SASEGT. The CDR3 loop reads CASSELSVWTYTDTQYF. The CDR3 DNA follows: TGTGCTAGCAGTGAATTGAGTGTGTGGACCTACACAGATACGCAGTATTTT.

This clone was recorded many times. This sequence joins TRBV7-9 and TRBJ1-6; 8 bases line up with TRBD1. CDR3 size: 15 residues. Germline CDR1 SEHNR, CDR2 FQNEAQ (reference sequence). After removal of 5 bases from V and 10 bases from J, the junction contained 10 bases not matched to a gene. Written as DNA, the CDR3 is TGTGCCAGCAGCAACGGACAGGGCAAGGGATCACCCCTCCACTTT. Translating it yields CASSNGQGKGSPLHF.

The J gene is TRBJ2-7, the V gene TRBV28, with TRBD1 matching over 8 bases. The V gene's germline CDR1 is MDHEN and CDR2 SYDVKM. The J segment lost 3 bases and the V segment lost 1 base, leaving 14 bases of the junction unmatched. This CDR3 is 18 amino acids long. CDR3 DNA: TGTGCCAGCAGTTTATTTAAGTTTTGGGACAGGTCTAGCTACGAGCAGTACTTC. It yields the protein CASSLFKFWDRSSYEQYF.